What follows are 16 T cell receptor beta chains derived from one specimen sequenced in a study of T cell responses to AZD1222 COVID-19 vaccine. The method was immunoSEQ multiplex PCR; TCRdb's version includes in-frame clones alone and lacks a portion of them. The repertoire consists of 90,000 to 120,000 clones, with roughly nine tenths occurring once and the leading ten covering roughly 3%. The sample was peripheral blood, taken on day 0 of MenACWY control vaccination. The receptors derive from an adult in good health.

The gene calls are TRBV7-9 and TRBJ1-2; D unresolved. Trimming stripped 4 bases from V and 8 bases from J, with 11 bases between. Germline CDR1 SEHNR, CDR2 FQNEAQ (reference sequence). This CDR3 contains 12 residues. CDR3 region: CASSYLREGYTF. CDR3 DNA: TGTGCCAGCAGCTACCTAAGAGAGGGCTACACCTTC.

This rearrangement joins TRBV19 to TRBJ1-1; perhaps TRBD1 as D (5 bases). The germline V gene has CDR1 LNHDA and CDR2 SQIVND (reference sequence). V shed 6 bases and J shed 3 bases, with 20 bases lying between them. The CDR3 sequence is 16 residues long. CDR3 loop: CASRRALSSGDTEAFF. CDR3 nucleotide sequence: TGTGCCAGTAGGCGCGCGCTTTCTTCGGGGGACACTGAAGCTTTCTTT.

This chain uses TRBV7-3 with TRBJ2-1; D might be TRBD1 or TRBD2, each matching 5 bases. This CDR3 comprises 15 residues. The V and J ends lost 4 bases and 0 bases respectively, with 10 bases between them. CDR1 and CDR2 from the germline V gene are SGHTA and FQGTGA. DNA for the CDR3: TGTGCCAGCAGCTGGGACCAGAGCTCCTACAATGAGCAGTTCTTC. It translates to CASSWDQSSYNEQFF.

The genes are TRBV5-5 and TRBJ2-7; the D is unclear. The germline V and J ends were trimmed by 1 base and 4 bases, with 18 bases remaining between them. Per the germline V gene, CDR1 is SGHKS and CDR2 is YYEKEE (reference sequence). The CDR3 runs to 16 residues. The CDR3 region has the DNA TGTGCCAGCAGCTTGTTAAGGGCCGGGTTTGGGTACGAGCAGTACTTC. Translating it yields CASSLLRAGFGYEQYF.

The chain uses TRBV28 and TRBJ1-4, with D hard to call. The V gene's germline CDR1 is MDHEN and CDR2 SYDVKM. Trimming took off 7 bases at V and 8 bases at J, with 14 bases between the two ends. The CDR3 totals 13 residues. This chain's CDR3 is CASTFSGREKLFF. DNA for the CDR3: TGTGCCAGCACCTTCAGTGGACGCGAAAAACTGTTTTTT.

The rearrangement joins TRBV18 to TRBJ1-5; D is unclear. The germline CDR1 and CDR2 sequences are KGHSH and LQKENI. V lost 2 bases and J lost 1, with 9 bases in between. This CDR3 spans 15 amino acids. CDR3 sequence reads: CASSPAATSNQPQHF. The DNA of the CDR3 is TGTGCCAGCTCACCAGCAGCCACAAGCAATCAGCCCCAGCATTTT.

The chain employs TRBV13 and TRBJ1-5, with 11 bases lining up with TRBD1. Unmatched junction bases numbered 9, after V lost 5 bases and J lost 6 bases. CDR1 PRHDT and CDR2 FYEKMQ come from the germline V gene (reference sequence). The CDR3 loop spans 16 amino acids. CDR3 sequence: CASSGSGTGGAQPQHF. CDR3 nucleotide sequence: TGTGCCAGCAGCGGCTCCGGGACAGGGGGTGCTCAGCCCCAGCATTTT.

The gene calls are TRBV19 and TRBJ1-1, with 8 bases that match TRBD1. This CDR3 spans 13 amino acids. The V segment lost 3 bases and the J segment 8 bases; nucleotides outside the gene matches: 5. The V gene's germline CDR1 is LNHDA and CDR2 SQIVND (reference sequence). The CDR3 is CASSIFRGREAFF. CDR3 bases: TGTGCCAGTAGTATCTTCAGGGGGCGCGAAGCTTTCTTT.

The CDR3 loop reads CASSQQGTGRNEQFF. In nucleotides, the CDR3 is TGCGCCAGCAGCCAACAAGGGACAGGGAGGAATGAGCAGTTCTTC. The V and J genes are TRBV4-1 and TRBJ2-1; TRBD1 matches at 9 bases. The CDR3 has 15 residues. Germline V CDR1 and CDR2: MGHRA, YSYEKL. J gave up 7 bases and V 2 bases, and 6 bases lay outside the gene matches.

This chain's CDR3 is CASSPYQGGGGPDTQYF. CDR3 nucleotides: TGTGCCAGCAGCCCCTACCAGGGCGGGGGGGGCCCAGATACGCAGTATTTT. The chain is built from TRBV3-1 (or the pseudogene TRBV3-2) and TRBJ2-3; 9 positions match TRBD2. This CDR3 is built from 17 residues. Trimming at V came to 4 bases and at J to 4 bases, leaving 12 bases not matched to a gene. Germline V lookup: CDR1 LGHDT, CDR2 YNNKEL (reference sequence).

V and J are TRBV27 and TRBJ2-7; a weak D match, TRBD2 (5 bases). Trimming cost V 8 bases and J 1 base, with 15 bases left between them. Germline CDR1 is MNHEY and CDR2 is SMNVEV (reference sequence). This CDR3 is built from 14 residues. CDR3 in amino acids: CASATSGSSYEQYF. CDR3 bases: TGTGCCAGCGCCACCTCGGGGTCTTCCTACGAGCAGTACTTC.

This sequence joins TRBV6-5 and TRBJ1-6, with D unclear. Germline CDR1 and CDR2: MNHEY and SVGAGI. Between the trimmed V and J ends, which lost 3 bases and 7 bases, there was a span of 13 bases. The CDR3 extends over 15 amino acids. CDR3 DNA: TGTGCCAGCAGTTATGCCCCAGGCTACAATTCACCCCTCCACTTT. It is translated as CASSYAPGYNSPLHF.

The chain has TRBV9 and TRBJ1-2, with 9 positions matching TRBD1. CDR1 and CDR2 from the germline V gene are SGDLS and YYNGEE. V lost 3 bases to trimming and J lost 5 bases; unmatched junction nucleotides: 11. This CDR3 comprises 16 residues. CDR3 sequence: CASSATNDRGRYGYTF. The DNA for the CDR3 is TGTGCCAGCAGCGCGACAAACGACAGGGGGAGGTATGGCTACACCTTC.

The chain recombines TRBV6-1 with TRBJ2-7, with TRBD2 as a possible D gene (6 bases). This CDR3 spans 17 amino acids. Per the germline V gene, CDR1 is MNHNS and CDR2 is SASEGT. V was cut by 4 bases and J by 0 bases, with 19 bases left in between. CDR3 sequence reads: CASSARKGTPSSYEQYF. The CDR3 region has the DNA TGTGCCAGCAGTGCCCGTAAGGGGACTCCAAGCTCCTACGAGCAGTACTTC.

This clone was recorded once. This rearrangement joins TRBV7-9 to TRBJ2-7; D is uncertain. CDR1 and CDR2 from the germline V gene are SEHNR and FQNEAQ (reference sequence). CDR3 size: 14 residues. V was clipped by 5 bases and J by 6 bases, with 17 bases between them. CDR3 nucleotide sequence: TGTGCCAGCAGCCCCGACCGGTGGGCCTTCGAGCAGTACTTC. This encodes CASSPDRWAFEQYF.

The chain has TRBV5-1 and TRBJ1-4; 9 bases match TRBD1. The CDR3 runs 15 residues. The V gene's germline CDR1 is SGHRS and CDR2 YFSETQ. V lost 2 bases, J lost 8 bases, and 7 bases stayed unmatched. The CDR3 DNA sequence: TGCGCCAGCAGCTTACAGGGGGCTGCATGGGAAAAACTGTTTTTT. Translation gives CASSLQGAAWEKLFF.